The entry below describes one TCR beta chain. Its cognate antigen is unknown. Trimming took 8 bases from V and 5 from J, leaving 25 bases between them. Per germline, CDR1 MNHEY and CDR2 SVGEGT. This CDR3 contains 16 residues. This sample was taken from a study of relationships among human T cell subsets. Overall study results and limits: Two pan T samples, processed alongside pan B cells, lack T cell counts. Over 55% of CD8+ cytotoxic sequences came from clones with over 100 reads. Substantial CDR3 sharing among Th1, Th2 and regulatory cells suggested stochastic fate choice.

From mRNA, alpha and beta CDR3 regions were amplified using semiquantitative ARM-PCR. ARM-PCR used tagged nested gene-specific primers, then communal superprimers for exponential amplification. Exonuclease cleared nested primers, then first-round products were reamplified. TCRdb re-called the multiplex PCR reads through MiXCR, storing one row per CDR3 protein. The data contain about 2,800 distinct CDR3 sequences, approximately 84% of them singletons. The sequence derives from a man in his forties or fifties in good health. The chain couples TRBV6-2 or TRBV6-3 to TRBJ2-7; possible D gene TRBD2, 6 bases. Input material: total T cells sorted from blood. CDR3 loop: CASAGTEHGSRDEQYF. As DNA, the CDR3 is TGTGCCAGCGCCGGAACGGAGCACGGGAGTAGGGACGAGCAGTACTTC.